This T cell receptor beta chain is from a study of control samples from healthy donors and cancer patients. The CDR3 contains 12 residues. Deletions cut 0 bases from V and 6 bases from J, with 6 bases between. Germline CDR1 SGHNT, CDR2 YYREEE (reference sequence). Generated by immunoSEQ multiplex PCR, the TCRdb table keeps only in-frame clones and is missing some. There are 110,000 to 150,000 clones in the sample; roughly 92% occur only once, and 11% lies in the top ten. The sequencing sample was made of blood. This chain joins TRBV5-4 and TRBJ1-2; TRBD1 is a possible D gene (5 bases). This TCR came from a man aged 30 to 39 in good health. CDR3 DNA: TGTGCCAGCAGCTTGGGGGGCAATGGCTACACCTTC. This encodes CASSLGGNGYTF.